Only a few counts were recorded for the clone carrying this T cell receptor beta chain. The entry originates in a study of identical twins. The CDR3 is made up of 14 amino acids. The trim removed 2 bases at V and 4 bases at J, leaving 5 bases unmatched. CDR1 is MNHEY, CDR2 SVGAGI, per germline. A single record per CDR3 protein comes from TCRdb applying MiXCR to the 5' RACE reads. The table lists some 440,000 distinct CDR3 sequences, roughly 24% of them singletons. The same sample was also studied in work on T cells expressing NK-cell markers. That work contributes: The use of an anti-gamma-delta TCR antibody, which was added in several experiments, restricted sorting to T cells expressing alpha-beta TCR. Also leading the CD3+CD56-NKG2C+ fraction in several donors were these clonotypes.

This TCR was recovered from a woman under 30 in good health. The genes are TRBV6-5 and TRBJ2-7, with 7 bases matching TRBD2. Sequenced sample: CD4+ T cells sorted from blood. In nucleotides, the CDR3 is TGTGCCAGCAGTTACGGCGGGAGTTATTACGAGCAGTACTTC. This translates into CASSYGGSYYEQYF.